This entry features one TCR beta chain sequence. The antigen is not known. This sample was taken from a study of blood T cells in healthy people across ages. Study-wide results and caveats: Observed TCR beta diversity per million T cells went down as age went up. This fall followed a roughly linear course with age. Both naive CD4+ cell counts and diversity were greater in long-lived donors than in aged donors. Estimates of total diversity, which came from one million sequenced T cells, were considered to be underestimates.

The authors ran a second PCR of about 7 to 11 cycles using a sample-barcoded 5' primer and a J-beta primer mix. TCRdb itself ran the 5' RACE reads through MiXCR, one entry per CDR3 protein. The table shows about 940,000 distinct CDR3 sequences, with about 44% occurring only once. The sample was blood. This receptor was obtained from a man aged 30 to 45 in good health.

CDR3 region: CASKLGGIYGYTF. In DNA form, the CDR3 reads TGTGCCAGCAAACTGGGGGGCATATATGGCTACACCTTC. The chain couples TRBV28 to TRBJ1-2, with a possible D match to TRBD1 (6 bases). Trimming shortened V by 7 bases and J by 5 bases, and 14 bases separated the two germline ends. Per germline, CDR1 MDHEN and CDR2 SYDVKM. The CDR3 sequence is 13 residues long.